Reported below is one T cell receptor beta chain. Trimming removed 1 base at V and 5 bases at J, with 20 bases between. CDR1 is LNHNV, CDR2 YYDKDF, per germline (reference sequence). The CDR3 is 18 amino acids. The sample comes from a study of blood T cell repertoires in COVID-19. About the study: Specimens from acute and convalescent COVID-19 originated in the United States, Italy and Spain. T cells, B-cell-depleted T cells, or PBMCs supplied cDNA or gDNA.

Methods used by the authors: It was from reference gene primer amplification that nucleated cell counts were estimated. The table came from immunoSEQ multiplex PCR; TCRdb's copy has only in-frame clones and leaves some out. The V and J calls and clone size were taken over from that table, and D and trimming were inferred from the DNA. The table lists around 260,000 clones, approximately 87% of them singletons, with 4.6% in the top ten. Sample: peripheral blood. The chain joins TRBV15 to TRBJ1-4; D gene ambiguous. The TCR comes from a man in his 60s who had recovered from COVID-19. The CDR3 DNA follows: TGTGCCACCAGCAGAGGTCGGGATTTGGGGTTGGGGAATGAAAAACTGTTTTTT. Its translation is CATSRGRDLGLGNEKLFF.